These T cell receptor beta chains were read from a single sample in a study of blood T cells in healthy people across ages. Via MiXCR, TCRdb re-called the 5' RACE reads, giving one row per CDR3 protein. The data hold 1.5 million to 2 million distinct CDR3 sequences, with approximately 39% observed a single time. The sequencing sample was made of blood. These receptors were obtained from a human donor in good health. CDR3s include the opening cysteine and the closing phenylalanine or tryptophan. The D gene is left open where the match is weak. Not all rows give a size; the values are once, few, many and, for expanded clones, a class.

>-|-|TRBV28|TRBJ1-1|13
TGTGCCGGATGGACGGGGATGAACACTGAAGCTTTCTTT
CAGWTGMNTEAFF
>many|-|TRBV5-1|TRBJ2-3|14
TGCGCCAGCAGCTTACAACTAAGCACAGATACGCAGTATTTT
CASSLQLSTDTQYF
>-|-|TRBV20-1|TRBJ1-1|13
TGCAGTGCTAGAGGGCTCACTGATAGTGAAGCTTTCTTT
CSARGLTDSEAFF
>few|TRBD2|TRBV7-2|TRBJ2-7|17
TGTGCCAGCAGCTTCACGGGAGCGGGGGCGGGGTCCTACGAGCAGTACTTC
CASSFTGAGAGSYEQYF
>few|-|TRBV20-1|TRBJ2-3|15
TGCAGTGCTAGAGATGAGGCAGCTTACACAGATACGCAGTATTTT
CSARDEAAYTDTQYF
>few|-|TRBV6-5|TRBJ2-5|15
TGTGCCAGCAAATTCGCGGGGGCGGTGCAAGAGACCCAGTACTTC
CASKFAGAVQETQYF
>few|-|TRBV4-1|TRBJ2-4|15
TGCGCCAGCAGCGAAACATTTCTAGCCAAAAACATTCAGTACTTC
CASSETFLAKNIQYF
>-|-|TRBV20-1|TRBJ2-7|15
TGCAGTGCTAGAGATGGAGGCACTTCCTCCTACGAGCAGTACTTC
CSARDGGTSSYEQYF
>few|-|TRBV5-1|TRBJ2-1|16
TGCGCCAGCAGCCCCGGGCGGGTAAGCTCCTACAATGAGCAGTTCTTC
CASSPGRVSSYNEQFF
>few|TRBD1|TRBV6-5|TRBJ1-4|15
TGTGCCAGCAGGGGCGACAGGGTTGGGGTTGAAAAACTGTTTTTT
CASRGDRVGVEKLFF
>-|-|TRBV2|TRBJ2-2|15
TGTGCCAGCAGTGATCCCAGGGATAACACCGGGGAGCTGTTTTTT
CASSDPRDNTGELFF
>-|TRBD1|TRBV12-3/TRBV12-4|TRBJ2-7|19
TGTGCCAGCAGTTTATTCCCCGGGACAGGGGCCCCTGGGGTCTACGAGCAGTACTTC
CASSLFPGTGAPGVYEQYF
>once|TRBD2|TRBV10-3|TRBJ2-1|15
TGTGCCATCAGTGAGTCCGGGACTAGGTTAGGTACGCAGTTCTTC
CAISESGTRLGTQFF
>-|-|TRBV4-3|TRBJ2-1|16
TGCGCCAGCAGCCGACATAACAGGGTTTCCTACAATGAGCAGTTCTTC
CASSRHNRVSYNEQFF
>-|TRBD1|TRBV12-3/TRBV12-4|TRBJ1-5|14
TGTGCCAGCAGTCAACAGGGGAGAAGTCAGCCCCAGCATTTT
CASSQQGRSQPQHF
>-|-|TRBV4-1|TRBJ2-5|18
TGCGCCAGCAGCCATCCTAAGGGGGGGGGCCGCGGAGCCGAGACCCAGTACTTC
CASSHPKGGGRGAETQYF
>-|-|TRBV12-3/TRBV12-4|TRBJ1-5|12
TGTGCCAGCAGTTCGGGCGGCCTGCCGCGGCATTTT
CASSSGGLPRHF
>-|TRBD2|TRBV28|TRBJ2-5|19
TGTGCCGGCAGCTTCCCACCCTGGGGATACGGGGGGGCCCAAGAGACCCAGTACTTC
CAGSFPPWGYGGAQETQYF
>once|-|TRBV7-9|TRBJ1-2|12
TGTGCCAGCAGCTTAGGGCCCTTGGGAGACACCTTC
CASSLGPLGDTF
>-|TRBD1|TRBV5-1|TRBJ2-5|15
TGCGCCAGCAGCGCCGGGACAGCTATACAAGAGACCCAGTACTTC
CASSAGTAIQETQYF
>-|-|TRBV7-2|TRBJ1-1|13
TGTGCCAGCAGCTCCTTCGGGGGCACTGAAGCTTTCTTT
CASSSFGGTEAFF
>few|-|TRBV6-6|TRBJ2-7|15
TGTGCCAGCAGTTACCCCCCAGGGGCCTATCGGGAGCAGTACTTC
CASSYPPGAYREQYF
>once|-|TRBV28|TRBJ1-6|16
TGTGCCAGCAGATATTCAGGGAGCTCTTGGAATTCACCCCTCCACTTT
CASRYSGSSWNSPLHF
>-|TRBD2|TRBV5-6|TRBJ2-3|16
TGTGCCAGCAGCCCCCCCGCTAGCGGGGGCACAGATACGCAGTATTTT
CASSPPASGGTDTQYF
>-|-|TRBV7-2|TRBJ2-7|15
TGTGCCAGCAGCCCCCGGGTAGGTGACGGCCGCGAGCAGTACTTC
CASSPRVGDGREQYF
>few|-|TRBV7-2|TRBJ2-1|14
TGTGCCAGCAGCTTAGGAACACAGTTCAATGAGCAGTTCTTC
CASSLGTQFNEQFF
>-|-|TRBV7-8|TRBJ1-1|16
TGTGCCAGCAGCTTCTACCCGGACTACCACGACACTGAAGCTTTCTTT
CASSFYPDYHDTEAFF
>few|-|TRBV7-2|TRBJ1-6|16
TGTGCCAGCAGCTTAGCCCCCGACTTTACCTATTCACCCCTCCACTTT
CASSLAPDFTYSPLHF